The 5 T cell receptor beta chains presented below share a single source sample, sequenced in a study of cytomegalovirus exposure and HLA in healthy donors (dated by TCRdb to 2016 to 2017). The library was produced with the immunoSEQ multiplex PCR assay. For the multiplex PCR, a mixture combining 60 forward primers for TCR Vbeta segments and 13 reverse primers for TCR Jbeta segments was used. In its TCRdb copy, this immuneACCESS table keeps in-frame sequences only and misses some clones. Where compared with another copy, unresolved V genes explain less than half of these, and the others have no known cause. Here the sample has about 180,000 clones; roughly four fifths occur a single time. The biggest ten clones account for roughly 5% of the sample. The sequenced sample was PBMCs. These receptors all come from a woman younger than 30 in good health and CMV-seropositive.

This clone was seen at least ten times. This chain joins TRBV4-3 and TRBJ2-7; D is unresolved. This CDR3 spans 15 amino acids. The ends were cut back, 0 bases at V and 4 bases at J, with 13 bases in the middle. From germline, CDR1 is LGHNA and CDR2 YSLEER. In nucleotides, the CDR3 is TGCGCCAGCAGCCAAGAAACCTCAGAAGTGTACGAGCAGTACTTC. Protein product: CASSQETSEVYEQYF.

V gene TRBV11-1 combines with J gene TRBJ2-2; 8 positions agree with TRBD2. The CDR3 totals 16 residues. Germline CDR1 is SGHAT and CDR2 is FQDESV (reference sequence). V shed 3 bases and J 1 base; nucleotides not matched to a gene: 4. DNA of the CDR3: TGTGCCAGCAGCTTCCGTCTAGCGGGGAACACCGGGGAGCTGTTTTTT. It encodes CASSFRLAGNTGELFF.

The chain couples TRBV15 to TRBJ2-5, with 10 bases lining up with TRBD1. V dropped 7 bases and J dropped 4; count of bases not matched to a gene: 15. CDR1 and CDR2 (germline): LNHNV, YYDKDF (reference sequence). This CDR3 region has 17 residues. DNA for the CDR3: TGTGCCACCACCAAAGACAGGGGGCTCATCAGCCGAGAGACCCAGTACTTC. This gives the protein CATTKDRGLISRETQYF.

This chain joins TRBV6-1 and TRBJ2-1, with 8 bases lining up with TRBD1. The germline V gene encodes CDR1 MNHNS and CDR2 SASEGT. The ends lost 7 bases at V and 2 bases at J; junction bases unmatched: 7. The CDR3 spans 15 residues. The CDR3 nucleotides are TGTGCCAGCAAATCGCAGGGACAGGCCTACAATGAGCAGTTCTTC. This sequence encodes CASKSQGQAYNEQFF.

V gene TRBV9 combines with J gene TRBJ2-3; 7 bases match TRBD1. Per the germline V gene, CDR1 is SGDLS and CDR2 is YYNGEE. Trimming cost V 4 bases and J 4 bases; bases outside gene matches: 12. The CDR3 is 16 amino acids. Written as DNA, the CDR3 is TGTGCCAGCAGCCTTATGGGACAGAGCCGGGCAGATACGCAGTATTTT. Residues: CASSLMGQSRADTQYF.